These 19 T cell receptor beta chains were all obtained from the same sample, sequenced in a study of identical twins (dated by TCRdb to the mid-2010s). The library was obtained by 5' RACE. The sample was run on an Illumina HiSeq 2000. The public reads were quality trimmed at Q25 with fastp and then assembled into clones with MiXCR by TCRdb, keeping productive beta chains. Rows with a matching CDR3 protein are joined into one entry that keeps the most common DNA and genes. The sample records about 340,000 distinct CDR3 sequences, 9% to 10% of which are singletons. The ten largest make up 8.5% to 10% of the sample. The specimen was naive T cells sorted from blood. Interpreted using the paper, the cell subset or site label stands for: cells isolated with a human naive T-cell isolation kit. These receptors all come from a woman aged 45-60 years in good health.

The genes are TRBV12-3 or TRBV12-4 and TRBJ2-5; D call uncertain. This CDR3 contains 14 residues. V lost 1 base, J lost 0 bases, and 6 bases lay in between. The CDR3 sequence: CASSLGTYQETQYF. The CDR3 region has the DNA TGTGCCAGCAGTTTAGGGACCTACCAAGAGACCCAGTACTTC.

CDR3 bases: TGTGCCAGCAGCAATTTCTCGGGACTAGCGGCTTACAATGAGCAGTTCTTC. Translation: CASSNFSGLAAYNEQFF. V gene TRBV21-1 combines with J gene TRBJ2-1; the listed D gene, TRBD2, was not tested against the DNA. TRBV21-1 is a pseudogene segment. This CDR3 has 17 residues.

A few counts support this clonotype. V usage is TRBV3-1 and J usage is TRBJ2-3, with 10 bases identical to TRBD2. The CDR3 runs 18 residues. V was clipped by 4 bases and J by 0 bases; unmatched bases: 10. In germline, CDR1 is LGHDT, CDR2 YNNKEL (reference sequence). CDR3 sequence: CASSPTEREGLSTDTQYF. In DNA form, the CDR3 reads TGTGCCAGCAGCCCAACCGAGCGGGAGGGCCTAAGCACAGATACGCAGTATTTT.

This clonotype was detected a few times. The V and J genes are TRBV3-1 and TRBJ2-6; D gene ambiguous. The CDR3 sequence is 15 residues long. CDR1 LGHDT and CDR2 YNNKEL come from the germline V gene (reference sequence). Trimming left V 4 bases short and J 1 base short, with 8 bases between. CDR3 sequence reads: CASSPVISGANVLTF. For the CDR3, the DNA is TGTGCCAGCAGCCCTGTAATATCTGGGGCCAACGTCCTGACTTTC.

This clonotype occurred once. The chain combines TRBV11-2 with TRBJ2-7; no firm D call. Trimming shortened V by 3 bases and J by 0 bases, and 12 bases separated the two germline ends. The CDR3 totals 15 residues. Germline assignment: CDR1 SGHAT and CDR2 FQNNGV. The CDR3 nucleotides are TGTGCCAGCAGCTTCCTAATTCAAAGCTCCTACGAGCAGTACTTC. Amino acids: CASSFLIQSSYEQYF.

Comments on this clonotype: This could be a read error, since a much larger clone is one nucleotide away. The rearrangement uses TRBV29-1 and TRBJ2-1; the match to TRBD2 covers 7 bases. Germline CDR1 and CDR2: SQVTM and ANQGSEA. Losses at the gene ends were 6 bases for V and 2 bases for J; bases not matched to a gene: 4. The CDR3 covers 13 residues. This CDR3 is CSVASGPYNEQFF. The DNA of the CDR3 is TGCAGCGTCGCTAGCGGTCCCTACAATGAGCAGTTCTTC.

V and J are TRBV7-9 and TRBJ1-1, with unresolved D. The germline V and J ends were trimmed by 1 base and 3 bases, with 3 bases remaining between them. Germline assignment: CDR1 SEHNR and CDR2 FQNEAQ (reference sequence). This CDR3 region has 12 residues. CDR3 nucleotide sequence: TGTGCCAGCAGCTTAGTCGACACTGAAGCTTTCTTT. Residues: CASSLVDTEAFF. The full variable domain, in which reference TRBV7-9 and TRBJ1-1 provide the parts outside the CDR3, is DTGVSQNPRHKITKRGQNVTFRCDPISEHNRLYWYRQTLGQGPEFLTYFQNEAQLEKSRLLSDRFSAERPKGSFSTLEIQRTEQGDSAMYLCASSLVDTEAFFGQGTRLTVV.

This clonotype was recorded a few times. CDR3 DNA: TGTGCCAGCAGTTACTCTACCAAAAACATTCAGTACTTC. It yields the protein CASSYSTKNIQYF. The chain is built from TRBV6-5 and TRBJ2-4, with no clear D. Trimming left V 0 bases short and J 2 bases short, with 2 bases between. The CDR3 totals 13 residues. CDR1 and CDR2 (germline): MNHEY, SVGAGI.

The chain carries TRBV4-2 and TRBJ1-1; D ambiguous. Looked up from germline, CDR1 is LGHNA and CDR2 is YNFKEQ. The CDR3 is 12 amino acids. V lost 3 bases to trimming and J lost 5 bases, with 7 bases between them. The CDR3 region has the DNA TGTGCCAGCAGCCAGCCCGGGACTGAAGCTTTCTTT. The encoded protein is CASSQPGTEAFF.

This chain joins TRBV20-1 and TRBJ2-1; unclear D gene. Germline V gives CDR1 DFQATT, CDR2 SNEGSKA (reference sequence). With 1 base removed from V and 8 bases from J, the gap between germline ends came to 6 bases. The CDR3 has 11 amino acids. The DNA of the CDR3 is TGCAGTGCTAGAGTCACCGATGAGCAGTTCTTC. It specifies CSARVTDEQFF.

The chain combines TRBV5-1 with TRBJ1-3; D ambiguous. The V end lost 0 bases, the J end lost 0 bases, and 13 bases lay between the germline ends. The CDR3 is 17 residues long. Per germline, CDR1 SGHRS and CDR2 YFSETQ. In DNA form, the CDR3 reads TGCGCCAGCAGCTTGGTTTCCTCAGGACTCTCTGGAAACACCATATATTTT. Protein sequence: CASSLVSSGLSGNTIYF. Using reference TRBV5-1 and TRBJ1-3 for the parts outside the CDR3, the full variable domain is KAGVTQTPRYLIKTRGQQVTLSCSPISGHRSVSWYQQTPGQGLQFLFEYFSETQRNKGNFPGRFSGRQFSNSRSEMNVSTLELGDSALYLCASSLVSSGLSGNTIYFGEGSWLTVV.

The J gene is TRBJ2-1, the V gene TRBV3-1, with 10 bases lining up with TRBD2. The CDR3 consists of 16 residues. Per germline, CDR1 LGHDT and CDR2 YNNKEL (reference sequence). With 1 base clipped from V and 8 bases from J, the junction kept 8 bases outside the gene matches. The DNA for the CDR3 is TGTGCCAGCAGCCAAGCAAAGCGGGAGGGCAGGTATGAGCAGTTCTTC. This encodes CASSQAKREGRYEQFF.

This clonotype was detected a few times. J is TRBJ2-7 and V is TRBV14; perhaps TRBD2 as D (5 bases). Germline V gives CDR1 SGHDN, CDR2 FVKESK. The V gene lost 3 bases and the J gene lost 2 bases, with 11 bases spanning the gap. This CDR3 region has 14 residues. CDR3 sequence: CASSQYGVTYEQYF. The CDR3 DNA sequence: TGTGCCAGCAGCCAGTACGGGGTTACCTACGAGCAGTACTTC.

V and J are TRBV5-1 and TRBJ1-2, with a possible D match to TRBD1 (5 bases). The CDR3 runs 14 residues. Germline V gene data show CDR1 as SGHRS and CDR2 as YFSETQ. The V and J ends lost 6 bases and 6 bases respectively, with 18 bases between them. CDR3 sequence: CASTPLQGVDGYTF. Here the CDR3 DNA reads TGCGCCAGCACACCACTTCAAGGGGTCGATGGCTACACCTTC.

The sample holds many counts of this clonotype. The chain combines TRBV4-1 with TRBJ2-1; D not resolved. The CDR3 runs to 11 residues. The germline V gene has CDR1 MGHRA and CDR2 YSYEKL. V lost 0 bases, J lost 9 bases, and 3 bases lay in between. CDR3 sequence (DNA): TGCGCCAGCAGCCAAGAGATTGAGCAGTTCTTC. This codes for CASSQEIEQFF.

This clonotype was recorded a few times. The V call is TRBV14, the J call TRBJ2-2; D unclear. CDR3 length: 15 residues. Germline V gene sequence: CDR1 SGHDN, CDR2 FVKESK. The V end lost 1 base, the J end lost 6 bases, and 12 bases lay between the germline ends. The CDR3 sequence is CASSQVFSQAGELFF. The CDR3 nucleotides are TGTGCCAGCAGCCAAGTTTTTTCCCAGGCCGGGGAGCTGTTTTTT.

CDR3 in DNA: TGTGCCAGTAGTATAGCAAGGGCCTACAATGAGCAGTTCTTC. Translating gives CASSIARAYNEQFF. This chain links TRBV19 with TRBJ2-1; D is unclear. Trimming removed 1 base from V and 2 bases from J, with 6 bases in between. The CDR3 runs to 14 residues. Germline V gene sequence: CDR1 LNHDA, CDR2 SQIVND (reference sequence).

This clonotype turned up a few times. CDR3 DNA sequence: TGTGCCAGCAGCTTAATAAGCCGGGACCGGACCGGGAACACTGAAGCTTTCTTT. As protein: CASSLISRDRTGNTEAFF. This rearrangement joins TRBV7-9 to TRBJ1-1, with a tentative D call TRBD1 (5 bases). Trimming took 2 bases from V and 1 from J, leaving 20 bases between them. CDR1 is SEHNR and CDR2 is FQNEAQ in the germline V gene (reference sequence). The CDR3 consists of 18 residues.

V and J are TRBV18 and TRBJ2-5, with D perhaps matching TRBD1 (6 bases). CDR1 is KGHSH, CDR2 LQKENI, per germline. The CDR3 has 13 amino acids. Trimming cost V 5 bases and J 5 bases, with 12 bases left between them. The CDR3 loop reads CASSNRDTETQYF. CDR3 coding DNA: TGTGCCAGCTCAAACAGGGACACGGAGACCCAGTACTTC.